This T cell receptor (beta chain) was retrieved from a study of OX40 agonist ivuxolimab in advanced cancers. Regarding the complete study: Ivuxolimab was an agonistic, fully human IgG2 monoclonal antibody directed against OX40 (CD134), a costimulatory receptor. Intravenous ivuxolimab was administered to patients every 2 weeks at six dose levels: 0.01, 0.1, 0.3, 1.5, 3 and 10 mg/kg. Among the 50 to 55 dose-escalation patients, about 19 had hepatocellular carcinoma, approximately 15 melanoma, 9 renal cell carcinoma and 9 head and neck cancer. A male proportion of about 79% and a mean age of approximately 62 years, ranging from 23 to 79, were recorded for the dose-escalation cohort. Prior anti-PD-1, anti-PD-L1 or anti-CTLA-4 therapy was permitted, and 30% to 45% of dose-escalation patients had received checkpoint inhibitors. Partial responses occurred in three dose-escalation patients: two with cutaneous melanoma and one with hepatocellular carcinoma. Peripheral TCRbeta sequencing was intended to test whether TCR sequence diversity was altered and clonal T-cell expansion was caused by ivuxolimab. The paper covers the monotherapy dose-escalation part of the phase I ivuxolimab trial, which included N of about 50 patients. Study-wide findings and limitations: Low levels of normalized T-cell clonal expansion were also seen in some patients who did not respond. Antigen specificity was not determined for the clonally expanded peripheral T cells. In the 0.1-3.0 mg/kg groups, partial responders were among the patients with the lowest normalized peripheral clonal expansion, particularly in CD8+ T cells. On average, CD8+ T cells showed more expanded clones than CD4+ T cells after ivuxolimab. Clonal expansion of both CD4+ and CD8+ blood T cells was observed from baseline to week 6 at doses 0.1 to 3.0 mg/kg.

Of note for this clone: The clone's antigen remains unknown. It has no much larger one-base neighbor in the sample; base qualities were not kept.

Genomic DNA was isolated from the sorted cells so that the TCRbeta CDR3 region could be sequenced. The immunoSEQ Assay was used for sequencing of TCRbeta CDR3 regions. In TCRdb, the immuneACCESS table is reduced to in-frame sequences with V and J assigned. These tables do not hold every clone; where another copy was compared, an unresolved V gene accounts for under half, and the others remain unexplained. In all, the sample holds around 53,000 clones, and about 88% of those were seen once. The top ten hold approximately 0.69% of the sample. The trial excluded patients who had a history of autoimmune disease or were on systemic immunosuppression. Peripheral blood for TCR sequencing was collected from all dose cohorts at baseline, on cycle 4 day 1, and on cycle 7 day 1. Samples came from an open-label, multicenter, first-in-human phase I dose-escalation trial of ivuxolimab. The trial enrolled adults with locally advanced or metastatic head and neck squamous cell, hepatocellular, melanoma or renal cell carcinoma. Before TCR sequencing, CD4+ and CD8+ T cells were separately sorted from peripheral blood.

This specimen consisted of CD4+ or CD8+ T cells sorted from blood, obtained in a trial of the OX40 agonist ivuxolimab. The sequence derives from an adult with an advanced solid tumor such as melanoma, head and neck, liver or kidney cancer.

For the CDR3, the sequence is CASSQDRQGAQGSNTEAFF. The DNA is as follows: TGCGCCAGCAGCCAAGATCGGCAGGGGGCGCAGGGTTCAAACACTGAAGCTTTCTTT. The chain is assembled from TRBV4-1 and TRBJ1-1; the junction holds 8 bases that match TRBD1. The germline V gene sets CDR1 to MGHRA and CDR2 to YSYEKL. Trimming removed 0 bases from V and 2 bases from J; the gene matches leave 14 bases unexplained. The CDR3 measures 19 amino acids from cysteine to phenylalanine. The read is trimmed to its CDR3 DNA, 57 bases read in frame from base 1.